A single sample is the source of the 18 T cell receptor beta chains below, sequenced in a study of cytomegalovirus exposure and HLA in healthy donors. The PCR had 60 Vbeta and 13 Jbeta primers. The repertoire was sequenced with immunoSEQ multiplex PCR; TCRdb's copy has only in-frame clones and lacks some. Here the sample spans some 77,000 clones, 80% being singletons. Sequencing was carried out using PBMCs. The receptors were sampled from a man aged 45-65 years in good health and CMV-seropositive.

The chain uses TRBV10-3 and TRBJ1-1; TRBD1 agrees at 8 bases. V lost 10 bases to trimming and J lost 4 bases; unmatched junction nucleotides: 5. The CDR3 loop spans 12 amino acids. The germline CDR1 and CDR2 sequences are ENHRY and SYGVKD. CDR3 sequence reads: CATTDRATEAFF. CDR3 DNA sequence: TGTGCCACCACGGACAGGGCCACTGAAGCTTTCTTT.

This chain joins TRBV6-5 and TRBJ1-5, with a weak D call TRBD1 (5 bases). The CDR3 has 13 amino acids. Germline V CDR1 and CDR2: MNHEY, SVGAGI. V dropped 6 bases and J dropped 6 bases, with 12 bases sitting between them. CDR3 residues: CASRRDLGQPQHF. The CDR3 coding sequence is TGTGCCAGCAGACGGGACTTGGGTCAGCCCCAGCATTTT.

The chain carries TRBV9 and TRBJ1-2; no clear D. This CDR3 comprises 13 residues. The ends were cut back, 3 bases at V and 7 bases at J, with 13 bases in the middle. Per germline, CDR1 SGDLS and CDR2 YYNGEE. The CDR3 nucleotides are TGTGCCAGCAGCGCAGAGGCCCCTGGTGGCTACACCTTC. This gives the protein CASSAEAPGGYTF. Full variable domain (rest looked up from reference TRBV9 and TRBJ1-2): DSGVTQTPKHLITATGQRVTLRCSPRSGDLSVYWYQQSLDQGLQFLIQYYNGEERAKGNILERFSAQQFPDLHSELNLSSLELGDSALYFCASSAEAPGGYTFGSGTRLTVV.

The chain carries TRBV5-6 and TRBJ2-5; 9 bases line up with TRBD1. The ends lost 4 bases at V and 5 bases at J; junction bases unmatched: 15. The CDR3 covers 17 residues. In germline, CDR1 is SGHDT, CDR2 YYEEEE. The CDR3 spells CASSDRGGREARETQYF. CDR3 coding DNA: TGTGCCAGCAGCGACAGGGGGGGACGGGAGGCCAGGGAGACCCAGTACTTC.

V is TRBV4-1 and J is TRBJ2-7; 8 nucleotides match TRBD2. CDR3 size: 13 residues. Germline V lookup: CDR1 MGHRA, CDR2 YSYEKL. Trimming cost V 1 base and J 6 bases; bases outside gene matches: 2. CDR3 residues: CASSQARGGEQYF. Here the CDR3 DNA reads TGCGCCAGCAGCCAAGCCCGGGGGGGCGAGCAGTACTTC.

There are a few counts of this clone. The V gene is TRBV25-1, the J gene TRBJ2-5; the D is unclear. This CDR3 spans 14 amino acids. Germline CDR1 reads MGHDK; CDR2 reads SYGVNS. Trimming shortened V by 1 base and J by 5 bases, and 11 bases separated the two germline ends. CDR3 sequence: CASSESPLRETQYF. The CDR3 nucleotides read TGTGCCAGCAGTGAATCCCCTTTGAGGGAGACCCAGTACTTC.

V gene TRBV5-1 combines with J gene TRBJ2-1; 7 bases fit TRBD1. The germline gives CDR1 SGHRS, CDR2 YFSETQ. The V and J ends lost 4 bases and 6 bases, in that order; junction bases with no gene match: 7. CDR3 length equals 14 residues. The CDR3 spells CASSKGDSLNEQFF. The CDR3 region has the DNA TGCGCCAGCAGCAAAGGGGACAGTCTCAATGAGCAGTTCTTC.

This sequence joins TRBV19 and TRBJ2-3, with 13 bases fitting TRBD2. Trimming removed 4 bases from V and 3 bases from J; junction bases left unmatched: 1. The CDR3 spans 15 residues. Germline V gives CDR1 LNHDA, CDR2 SQIVND (reference sequence). CDR3 loop: CASSKTSGRTDTQYF. The CDR3 nucleotides read TGTGCCAGTAGTAAGACTAGCGGGAGGACAGATACGCAGTATTTT. Full variable domain (missing parts from reference TRBV19 and TRBJ2-3): DGGITQSPKYLFRKEGQNVTLSCEQNLNHDAMYWYRQDPGQGLRLIYYSQIVNDFQKGDIAEGYSVSREKKESFPLTVTSAQKNPTAFYLCASSKTSGRTDTQYFGPGTRLTVL.

This clone was counted a single time. The rearrangement uses TRBV7-8 and TRBJ2-7; 7 bases are shared with TRBD1. Trimming took 0 bases from V and 0 from J; bases not matched to a gene: 5. The CDR3 extends over 16 amino acids. Germline CDR1 SGHVS, CDR2 FQNEAQ. The CDR3 region has the DNA TGTGCCAGCAGCTTAGCCTACGGACAGGACTCCTACGAGCAGTACTTC. This translates into CASSLAYGQDSYEQYF. Full variable domain (missing parts from reference TRBV7-8 and TRBJ2-7): GAGVSQSPRYKVAKRGQDVALRCDPISGHVSLFWYQQALGQGPEFLTYFQNEAQLDKSGLPSDRFFAERPEGSVSTLKIQRTQQEDSAVYLCASSLAYGQDSYEQYFGPGTRLTVT.

The chain employs TRBV25-1 and TRBJ2-2; TRBD1 might be the D (6 bases). V gave up 8 bases and J gave up 6 bases, with 19 bases separating them. The CDR3 contains 15 residues. Germline V CDR1 and CDR2: MGHDK, SYGVNS. The CDR3 reads CASSPGVRGAGELFF. CDR3 bases: TGTGCCAGCTCACCAGGGGTCCGAGGGGCCGGGGAGCTGTTTTTT.

The rearrangement joins TRBV6-1 to TRBJ2-1; 14 positions agree with TRBD2. CDR3 length: 17 residues. V shed 1 base and J 6 bases; nucleotides not matched to a gene: 5. From germline, CDR1 is MNHNS and CDR2 SASEGT. This CDR3 reads CASSEVGTSGSINEQFF. CDR3 DNA: TGTGCCAGCAGTGAAGTAGGGACTAGCGGGAGTATCAATGAGCAGTTCTTC.

The chain uses TRBV11-3 and TRBJ2-3; possible D gene TRBD2, 5 bases. V lost 0 bases, J lost 9 bases, and 10 bases lay in between. CDR3 size: 13 residues. In germline, CDR1 is SGHNT, CDR2 YENEEA. The CDR3 loop reads CASSLDRGRTQYF. The DNA of the CDR3 is TGTGCCAGCAGCTTAGATCGTGGGAGAACGCAGTATTTT.

This clone showed up just once. The gene calls are TRBV10-1 and TRBJ2-2; D is possibly TRBD2 (6 bases). Looked up from germline, CDR1 is WNHNN and CDR2 is SYGVQD (reference sequence). The length of the CDR3 is 17 residues. V was cut by 6 bases and J by 2 bases, with 19 bases left in between. CDR3 protein: CASSATKLAGNTGELFF. Written as DNA, the CDR3 is TGCGCCAGCAGCGCGACTAAGCTGGCGGGAAACACCGGGGAGCTGTTTTTT.

The V and J genes are TRBV14 and TRBJ2-7, with 9 bases fitting TRBD2. J was trimmed by 6 bases and V by 4 bases; bases with no gene match: 10. CDR1 and CDR2 from the germline V gene are SGHDN and FVKESK. The length of the CDR3 is 15 residues. This CDR3 reads CASSPTGTSSGEQYF. For the CDR3, the DNA is TGTGCCAGCAGCCCGACCGGGACTAGCTCGGGCGAGCAGTACTTC.

The gene calls are TRBV27 and TRBJ2-1, with 13 bases matching TRBD2. The J segment lost 7 bases and the V segment lost 4 bases, leaving 7 bases of the junction unmatched. This CDR3 comprises 16 residues. The V gene's germline CDR1 is MNHEY and CDR2 SMNVEV (reference sequence). This CDR3 is CASSSRTSGRWNEQFF. CDR3 nucleotide sequence: TGTGCCAGCAGTTCTCGGACTAGCGGGAGATGGAATGAGCAGTTCTTC.

The genes are TRBV7-2 and TRBJ2-1; TRBD2 aligns across 10 bases. The CDR3 sequence is 15 residues long. After removal of 1 base from V and 5 bases from J, the junction contained 2 bases not matched to a gene. Germline CDR1 is SGHTA and CDR2 is FQGNSA. The CDR3 is CASSLERGGNNEQFF. In DNA, the CDR3 is TGTGCCAGCAGCTTAGAGCGGGGGGGGAACAATGAGCAGTTCTTC.

CDR3 DNA: TGTGCCACCAGCAGAGATGCCACGGTCCGGGAAAAACTGTTTTTT. Protein: CATSRDATVREKLFF. The chain is built from TRBV15 and TRBJ1-4; no definite D call. The germline V gene has CDR1 LNHNV and CDR2 YYDKDF (reference sequence). The CDR3 runs to 15 residues. V was cut by 0 bases and J by 8 bases, with 13 bases left in between.

The chain recombines TRBV29-1 with TRBJ1-3; D is unclear. Deletions cut 2 bases from V and 5 bases from J, with 7 bases between. Germline CDR1 reads SQVTM; CDR2 reads ANQGSEA. The length of the CDR3 is 12 residues. The CDR3 bases are TGCAGCGTTGAATCACAGCGAAACACCATATATTTT. Translated, it gives CSVESQRNTIYF. Based on the CDR3 plus reference TRBV29-1 and TRBJ1-3, the full variable domain is SAVISQKPSRDICQRGTSLTIQCQVDSQVTMMFWYRQQPGQSLTLIATANQGSEATYESGFVIDKFPISRPNLTFSTLTVSNMSPEDSSIYLCSVESQRNTIYFGEGSWLTVV.